The table lists the clone carrying this T cell receptor beta chain with a few counts. Its antigen is undetermined. TCR beta CDR3 regions were amplified from RNA transcripts. Initially, a first-round RT-PCR of the TCR CDR3 employed the HTBI primer set. TCRdb re-analysed the multiplex PCR reads in MiXCR, keeping a single row per CDR3 protein. The sample has about 290,000 distinct CDR3 sequences, 13% seen once. This sample is part of a study of T cells in Graves' hyperthyroidism and ophthalmopathy. Diagnosing involved the use of clinical symptoms, serum thyroxine and TRAb, thyroid ultrasound and orbital computed tomography. Blood was obtained at the first hyperthyroidism diagnosis, which preceded any ophthalmopathy symptoms. Findings and caveats of the study: It was a median 6.5 months before onset that the model predicted ophthalmopathy.

The sample comprised blood. This clonotype was sampled from a woman aged 25 to 39 with Graves' hyperthyroidism that later progressed to Graves' ophthalmopathy.

The CDR3 nucleotides are TGTGCCAGCAGCGGACAGGGGGCGTACTATGGCTACACCTTC. Amino acids: CASSGQGAYYGYTF. This rearrangement joins TRBV5-6 to TRBJ1-2, with 11 bases that match TRBD1. CDR1 and CDR2 (germline): SGHDT, YYEEEE. The CDR3 extends over 14 amino acids. With V trimmed by 4 bases and J by 3 bases, 2 bases remained unmatched.